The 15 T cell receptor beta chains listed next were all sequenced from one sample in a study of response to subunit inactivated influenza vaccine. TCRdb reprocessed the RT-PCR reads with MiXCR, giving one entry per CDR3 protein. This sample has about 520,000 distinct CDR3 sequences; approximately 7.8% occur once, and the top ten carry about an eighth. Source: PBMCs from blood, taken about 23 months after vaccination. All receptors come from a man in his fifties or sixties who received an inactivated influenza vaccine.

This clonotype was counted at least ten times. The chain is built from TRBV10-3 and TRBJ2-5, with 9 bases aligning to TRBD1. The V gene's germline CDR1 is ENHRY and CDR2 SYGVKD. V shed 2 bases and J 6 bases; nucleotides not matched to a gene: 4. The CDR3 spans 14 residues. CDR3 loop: CAISEPDRGQTQYF. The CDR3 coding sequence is TGTGCCATCAGTGAGCCGGACAGGGGTCAGACCCAGTACTTC.

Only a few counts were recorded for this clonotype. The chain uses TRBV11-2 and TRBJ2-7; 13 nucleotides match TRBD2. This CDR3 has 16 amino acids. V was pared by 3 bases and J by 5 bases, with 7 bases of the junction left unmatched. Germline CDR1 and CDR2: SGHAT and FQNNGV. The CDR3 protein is CASSFPRTSGRHEQYF. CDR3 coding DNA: TGTGCCAGCAGCTTCCCCCGGACTAGCGGGAGACACGAGCAGTACTTC.

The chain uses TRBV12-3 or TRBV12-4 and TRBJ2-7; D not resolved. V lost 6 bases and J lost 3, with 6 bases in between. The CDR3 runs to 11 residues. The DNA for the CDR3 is TGTGCCAGCAGCAAATTCTACGAGCAGTACTTC. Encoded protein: CASSKFYEQYF.

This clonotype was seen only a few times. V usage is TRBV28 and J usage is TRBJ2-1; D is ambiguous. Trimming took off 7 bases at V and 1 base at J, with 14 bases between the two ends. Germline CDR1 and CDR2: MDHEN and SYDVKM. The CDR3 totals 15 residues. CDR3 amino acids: CASTFLGESYNEQFF. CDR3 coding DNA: TGTGCCAGCACCTTTCTAGGAGAGTCCTACAATGAGCAGTTCTTC.

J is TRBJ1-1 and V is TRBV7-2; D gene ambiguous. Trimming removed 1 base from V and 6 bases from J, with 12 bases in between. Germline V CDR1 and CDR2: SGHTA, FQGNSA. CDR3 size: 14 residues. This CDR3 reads CASSLGRRAAEAFF. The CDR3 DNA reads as TGTGCCAGCAGCTTAGGCCGACGGGCCGCTGAAGCTTTCTTT.

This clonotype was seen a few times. DNA for the CDR3: TGCGCCAGCAGCTTACGACTAGCTGCCGGGGAGCTGTTTTTT. Its protein is CASSLRLAAGELFF. The chain links TRBV5-1 to TRBJ2-2; the match to TRBD2 covers 7 bases. The CDR3 has 14 residues. V gave up 2 bases and J gave up 6 bases; unmatched junction bases: 4. From germline, CDR1 is SGHRS and CDR2 YFSETQ.

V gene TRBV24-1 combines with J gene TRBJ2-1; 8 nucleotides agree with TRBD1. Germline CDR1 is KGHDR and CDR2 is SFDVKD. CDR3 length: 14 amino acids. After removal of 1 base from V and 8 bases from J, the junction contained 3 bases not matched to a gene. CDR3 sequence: CATSDFQGAHEQFF. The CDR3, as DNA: TGTGCCACCAGTGATTTCCAGGGGGCGCATGAGCAGTTCTTC.

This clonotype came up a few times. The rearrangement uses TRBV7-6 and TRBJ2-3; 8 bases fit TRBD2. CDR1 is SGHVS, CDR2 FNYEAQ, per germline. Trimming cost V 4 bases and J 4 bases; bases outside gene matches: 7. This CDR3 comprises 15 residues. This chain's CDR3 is CASSSRAGAADTQYF. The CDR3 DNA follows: TGTGCCAGCAGCTCTCGAGCGGGAGCTGCAGATACGCAGTATTTT.

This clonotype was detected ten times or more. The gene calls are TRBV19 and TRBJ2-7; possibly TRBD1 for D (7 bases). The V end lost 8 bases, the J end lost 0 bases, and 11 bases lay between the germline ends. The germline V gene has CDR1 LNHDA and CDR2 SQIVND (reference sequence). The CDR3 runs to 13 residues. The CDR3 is CASQGGFSYEQYF. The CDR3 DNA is TGTGCCAGTCAGGGGGGCTTCTCCTACGAGCAGTACTTC.

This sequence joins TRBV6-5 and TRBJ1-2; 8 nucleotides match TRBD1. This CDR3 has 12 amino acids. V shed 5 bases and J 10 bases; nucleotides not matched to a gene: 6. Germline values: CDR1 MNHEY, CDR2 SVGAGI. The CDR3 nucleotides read TGTGCCAGCAGTCAGGGGGCGCTTGCCTACACCTTC. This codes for CASSQGALAYTF.

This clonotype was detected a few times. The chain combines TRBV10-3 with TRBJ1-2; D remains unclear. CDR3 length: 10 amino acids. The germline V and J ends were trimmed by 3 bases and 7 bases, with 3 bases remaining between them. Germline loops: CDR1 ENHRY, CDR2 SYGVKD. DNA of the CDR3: TGTGCCATCAGTGACGGTGGCTACACCTTC. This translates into CAISDGGYTF.

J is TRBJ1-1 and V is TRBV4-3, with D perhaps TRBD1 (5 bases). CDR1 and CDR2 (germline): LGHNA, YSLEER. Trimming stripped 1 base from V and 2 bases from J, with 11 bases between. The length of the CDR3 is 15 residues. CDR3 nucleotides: TGCGCCAGCAGCCAAGTTGACAGCGGTAACACTGAAGCTTTCTTT. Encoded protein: CASSQVDSGNTEAFF.

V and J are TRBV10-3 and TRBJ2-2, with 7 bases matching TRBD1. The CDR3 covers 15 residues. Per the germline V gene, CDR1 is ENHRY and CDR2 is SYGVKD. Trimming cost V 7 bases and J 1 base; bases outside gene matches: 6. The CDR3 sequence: CAIKVTGENTGELFF. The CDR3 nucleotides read TGTGCCATCAAAGTAACAGGGGAGAACACCGGGGAGCTGTTTTTT.

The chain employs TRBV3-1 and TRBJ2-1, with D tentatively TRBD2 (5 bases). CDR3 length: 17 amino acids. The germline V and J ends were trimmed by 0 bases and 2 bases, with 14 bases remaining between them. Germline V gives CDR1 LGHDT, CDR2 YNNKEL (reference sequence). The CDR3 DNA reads TGTGCCAGCAGCCAAGATGTTGGTACAGCGGCCTACAATGAGCAGTTCTTC. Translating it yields CASSQDVGTAAYNEQFF.

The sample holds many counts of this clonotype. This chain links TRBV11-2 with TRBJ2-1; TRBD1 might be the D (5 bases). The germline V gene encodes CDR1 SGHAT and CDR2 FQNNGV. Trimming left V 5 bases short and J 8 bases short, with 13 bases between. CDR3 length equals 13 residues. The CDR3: CASSVSWGDEQFF. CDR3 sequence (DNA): TGTGCCAGCAGCGTTAGTTGGGGCGATGAGCAGTTCTTC.